This T cell receptor beta chain was sequenced in a study of cytomegalovirus exposure and HLA in healthy donors. Study summary: The same platform was used for the 110 or so validation repertoires and the approximately 670 first-cohort repertoires, a later analysis reported. General study findings and limits: The finding came from a later analysis; first-cohort TCR clusters tended to co-occur in the roughly 110 validation repertoires.

The V end was cut by 2 bases, the J end by 4 bases, with 10 bases between. In germline, CDR1 is MNHEY, CDR2 SMNVEV (reference sequence). This CDR3 has 14 residues. As for this clone: Its matching antigen is unknown.

Profiled with immunoSEQ multiplex PCR; TCRdb holds only in-frame clones, not every one. The repertoire holds 200,000 to 250,000 clones, with around 80% as singletons. The clonotype comes from a woman aged 25 to 39 in good health and CMV-seropositive. The chain carries TRBV27 and TRBJ2-3; D perhaps matches TRBD2 (6 bases). Sequencing used PBMCs. CDR3 DNA: TGTGCCAGCAGTTTAGGGGGGAAGGCAGATACGCAGTATTTT. It is translated as CASSLGGKADTQYF.